This passage covers 10 T cell receptor beta chains from one sample sequenced in a study of molecular identifiers for immune sequencing clone quantification. TCRdb redid the calling of the PCR reads with MiXCR, one entry per CDR3 protein. The sample includes under 3,000 distinct CDR3 sequences, around 18% of them seen just once. The material sequenced was naive CD8+ T cells from blood, with Jurkat cell RNA spiked in. The subset denotes: FACS-sorted CD8+CD4-CCR7+CD45RA+ naive T cells. The source is a human donor in good health. Some libraries in this study had Jurkat cell RNA spiked in.

This clonotype is medium-sized (0.01 to 0.1%) by share. The rearrangement links TRBV6-2 or TRBV6-3 to TRBJ2-2; maybe TRBD2 (6 bases). V was clipped by 2 bases and J by 3 bases, with 10 bases between them. CDR3 size: 15 residues. Germline values: CDR1 MNHEY, CDR2 SVGEGT. CDR3 DNA: TGTGCCAGCAGTTACGTAGGAGGGGACACCGGGGAGCTGTTTTTT. This encodes CASSYVGGDTGELFF.

By proportion, this clonotype is medium-sized. The J gene is TRBJ1-1, the V gene TRBV24-1; D call uncertain. The CDR3 is 13 residues long. In germline, CDR1 is KGHDR, CDR2 SFDVKD. V shed 0 bases and J shed 1 base, with 2 bases lying between them. CDR3 bases: TGTGCCACCAGTGATTTGTGGAACACTGAAGCTTTCTTT. Translating gives CATSDLWNTEAFF.

This clonotype is judged large. V and J are TRBV5-6 and TRBJ2-2; D is unresolved. Germline CDR1 SGHDT, CDR2 YYEEEE. This CDR3 has 16 amino acids. V lost 1 base to trimming and J lost 0 bases, with 10 bases between them. As DNA, the CDR3 is TGTGCCAGCAGCTTGAGGGCAGCCCCGAACACCGGGGAGCTGTTTTTT. Residues: CASSLRAAPNTGELFF.

In its sample, this clonotype is medium-sized. The chain carries TRBV27 and TRBJ2-3, with D perhaps matching TRBD2 (6 bases). Per germline, CDR1 MNHEY and CDR2 SMNVEV (reference sequence). Trimming left V 6 bases short and J 5 bases short, with 9 bases between. This CDR3 contains 12 residues. CDR3 nucleotides: TGTGCCAGCAGCCCCGGGGGAGATACGCAGTATTTT. It is translated as CASSPGGDTQYF.

This clonotype occurred a few times. Possible read error: a much larger clone is one base away. This sequence joins TRBV18 and TRBJ1-1; D is unresolved. With 3 bases removed from V and 1 base from J, the gap between germline ends came to 18 bases. CDR3 length: 17 residues. Germline V gene sequence: CDR1 KGHSH, CDR2 LQKENI. CDR3 protein: CASSPPPEIHENTEAFF. The CDR3 region has the DNA TGTGCCAGCTCACCGCCCCCTGAAATCCACGAGAACACTGAAGCTTTCTTT.

On this clonotype: This could be a read error, since a much larger clone is one nucleotide away. The V gene is TRBV28, the J gene TRBJ1-5; D remains unclear. Germline V gene data show CDR1 as MDHEN and CDR2 as SYDVKM. V lost 2 bases and J 3 bases, leaving 11 bases between the germline ends. The CDR3 runs to 15 residues. CDR3 amino acids: CASSLVAPNNQPQHF. The CDR3 nucleotides read TGTGCCAGCAGTTTAGTAGCGCCTAACAATCAGCCCCAGCATTTT.

Points on this clonotype: A junction boundary mismatches the germline segment, possibly from a read error. This chain connects TRBV6-6 to TRBJ1-4; D not resolved. Germline CDR1 is MNHNY and CDR2 is SVGAGI (reference sequence). CDR3 size: 15 residues. This CDR3 is CAGSYSNGGNEKLFF. The CDR3 region has the DNA TGTGCCGGCAGTTACTCGAATGGTGGAAATGAAAAACTGTTTTTT.

This clonotype showed up just a few times. The rearrangement links TRBV23-1 to TRBJ2-3, with TRBD1 matching over 11 bases. TRBV23-1 is designated an ORF whose function remains uncertain. The V gene end was trimmed by 6 bases and the J gene end by 2 bases; junction bases not matched to a gene: 7. This CDR3 spans 16 amino acids. The CDR3 reads CASSRGTGGDTDTQYF. The CDR3 DNA sequence: TGCGCCAGCAGCCGCGGGACAGGGGGTGACACAGATACGCAGTATTTT.

In this sample, this clonotype turned up once. The gene calls are TRBV7-9 and TRBJ2-7; D remains ambiguous. The CDR3 sequence is 10 residues long. Germline CDR1 reads SEHNR; CDR2 reads FQNEAQ (reference sequence). Trimming removed 6 bases at V and 8 bases at J, with 8 bases between. The CDR3 is CASRTWKQYF. In DNA, the CDR3 is TGTGCCAGCAGAACATGGAAGCAGTACTTC.

Comment on this clonotype: A read error may be the cause here, since a much bigger clone is one base away. The CDR3 carries no conserved terminal phenylalanine or tryptophan, so it likely arises from a read error. The chain uses TRBV20-1 and TRBJ2-2; D may be TRBD1 (8 bases). Germline V gene sequence: CDR1 DFQATT, CDR2 SNEGSKA (reference sequence). The CDR3 totals 15 residues. V was cut by 0 bases and J by 7 bases, with 15 bases left in between. Written as DNA, the CDR3 is TGCAGTGCTAGAGATCGGACAGGGAGGGTCGGGGAGCTGTTTTTA. Translation gives CSARDRTGRVGELFL.